This T cell receptor (beta chain) was captured in a study of T cells in Graves' hyperthyroidism and ophthalmopathy. Study context: Before treatment of any kind, peripheral blood was taken at initial diagnosis.

RNA transcripts were the template for amplifying TCR beta CDR3 regions. First-round RT-PCR with HTBI primers amplified the TCR CDR3 region. TCRdb re-analysed the multiplex PCR reads in MiXCR, keeping a single row per CDR3 protein. The repertoire includes about 640,000 distinct CDR3 sequences, roughly 15% of them detected once, and approximately 12% sits in the top ten. The V gene end was trimmed by 4 bases and the J gene end by 8 bases; junction bases not matched to a gene: 9. This CDR3 is built from 15 residues. The V gene's germline CDR1 is LGHNA and CDR2 YSLEER. This chain uses TRBV4-3 with TRBJ2-1; TRBD2 agrees at 9 bases. The sample taken for sequencing was blood. The origin of this receptor is a woman aged 45-60 years with Graves' ophthalmopathy. For the CDR3, the DNA is TGCGCCAGCAGCCGAATAGCGGGAGTGTTCCATGAGCAGTTCTTC. It codes for CASSRIAGVFHEQFF.